These T cell receptor beta chains were read from a single sample in a study of blood T cell repertoires in COVID-19. TCRdb's copy holds only in-frame clones and misses some; the assay was immunoSEQ multiplex PCR. The data hold roughly 140,000 clones, with about 86% observed a single time. The sample consisted of peripheral blood. Every receptor here comes from a human donor in a cohort sampled during active COVID-19. Both conserved end residues are part of each CDR3. The D gene is left open where the match is weak. Clone size is given for some rows only: seen once, a few or many times, or a class if the clone is expanded.

TRBV5-6	-	-	TRBJ2-7	TGTGCCAGCAGCTTGGTTGGGGGCGCACCTTACGAGCAGTACTTC	CASSLVGGAPYEQYF
TRBV6-5	TRBD1	-	TRBJ1-1	TGTGCCAGCAGTTACCGCGGCGGACAGGTTTTTGAAGCTTTCTTT	CASSYRGGQVFEAFF
TRBV14	-	-	TRBJ2-1	TGTGCCAGCAGCAAGGGACACCCCATCGGCAATTGGCAGTTCTTC	CASSKGHPIGNWQFF
TRBV5-4	TRBD1	few	TRBJ1-1	TGTGCCAGCAGCACCCTACAGGGGGCCGGCACTGAAGCTTTCTTT	CASSTLQGAGTEAFF
TRBV7-2	TRBD1	few	TRBJ1-2	TGTGCCAGCAGCAAGGACAGGGGGCGGGGTGGCTACACCTTC	CASSKDRGRGGYTF
TRBV5-1	TRBD1	-	TRBJ2-7	TGCGCCAGCAGCTTGCGACAGGGAGTATCCTACGAGCAGTACTTC	CASSLRQGVSYEQYF
TRBV4-1	-	-	TRBJ2-4	TGCGCCAGCAGCCGCGACAGGTCCAAAAACATTCAGTACTTC	CASSRDRSKNIQYF
TRBV3-1/TRBV3-2	TRBD1	-	TRBJ1-1	TGTGCCAGCAGCCAAGCTCCGGGACAGACGTTGATCACTGAAGCTTTCTTT	CASSQAPGQTLITEAFF
TRBV7-8	TRBD2	-	TRBJ2-2	TGTGCCAGCAGCTTGACCTTACTAGCGGGAGAGCCCGGGGAGCTGTTTTTT	CASSLTLLAGEPGELFF
TRBV7-5	-	-	TRBJ2-5	TGTGTCAGAAGCGTCAGAGGACAGGACCCGCAATCCCAGTACTTC	CVRSVRGQDPQSQYF
TRBV18	-	-	TRBJ2-1	TGTGCCAGCTCACCACCCCGGGTCCCCACCCGAGGGATTGGCAATGAGCAGTTCTTC	CASSPPRVPTRGIGNEQFF
TRBV6-2/TRBV6-3	TRBD2	-	TRBJ2-1	TGTGCCAGCAGTTCCCCAGCGGGGAGCTCCTACAATGAGCAGTTCTTC	CASSSPAGSSYNEQFF
TRBV7-6	-	-	TRBJ2-5	TGTGCCAGCAGCTTACTGAGGCAGACGCAAGAGACCCAGTACTTC	CASSLLRQTQETQYF
TRBV11-2	TRBD1	-	TRBJ2-5	TGTGCCAGCAGCTTAGACTACGGACAGGGGAAGACCCAGTACTTC	CASSLDYGQGKTQYF
TRBV9	TRBD1	-	TRBJ1-5	TGTGCCAGCAGCCCAGGGACAGGGCGCTTTCAGCCCCAGCATTTT	CASSPGTGRFQPQHF
TRBV3-1/TRBV3-2	TRBD1	-	TRBJ1-6	TGTGCCAGCAGCCAAGGGACAGGATATAATTCACCCCTCCACTTT	CASSQGTGYNSPLHF
TRBV28	-	-	TRBJ1-2	TGTGCCAGCAGTCCAACGACGGGGGGGCGTTATGGCTACACCTTC	CASSPTTGGRYGYTF
TRBV6-2/TRBV6-3	-	-	TRBJ2-1	TGTGCCAGCAGTTTCCCCCCCGGACAGCCCTACAATGAGCAGTTCTTC	CASSFPPGQPYNEQFF
TRBV5-6	TRBD1	-	TRBJ1-5	TGTGCCAGCAGCCAGGGGGCCGGTCAGCCCCAGCATTTT	CASSQGAGQPQHF
TRBV3-1/TRBV3-2	-	-	TRBJ2-7	TGTGCCAGCAGCCAAGACGAAACTCCCTCTTTC	CASSQDETPSF
TRBV25-1	-	once	TRBJ2-1	TGTGCCAGCAGTGAATCGGGTGAGCAGTTCTTC	CASSESGEQFF
TRBV7-3	-	-	TRBJ2-2	TGTGCCAGCAGCTTTTTCGGGGGCACCGGGGAGCTGTTTTTT	CASSFFGGTGELFF